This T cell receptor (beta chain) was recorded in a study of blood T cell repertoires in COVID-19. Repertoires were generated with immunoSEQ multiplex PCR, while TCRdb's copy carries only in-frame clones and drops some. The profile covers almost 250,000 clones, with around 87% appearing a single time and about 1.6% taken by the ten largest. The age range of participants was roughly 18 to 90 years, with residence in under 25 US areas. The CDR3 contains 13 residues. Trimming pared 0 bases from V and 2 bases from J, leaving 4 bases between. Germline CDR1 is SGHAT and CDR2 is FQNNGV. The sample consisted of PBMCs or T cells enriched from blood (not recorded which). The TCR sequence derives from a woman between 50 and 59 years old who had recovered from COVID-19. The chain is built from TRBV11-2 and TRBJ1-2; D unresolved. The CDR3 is CASSLEENYGYTF. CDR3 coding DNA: TGTGCCAGCAGCTTAGAAGAGAACTATGGCTACACCTTC.